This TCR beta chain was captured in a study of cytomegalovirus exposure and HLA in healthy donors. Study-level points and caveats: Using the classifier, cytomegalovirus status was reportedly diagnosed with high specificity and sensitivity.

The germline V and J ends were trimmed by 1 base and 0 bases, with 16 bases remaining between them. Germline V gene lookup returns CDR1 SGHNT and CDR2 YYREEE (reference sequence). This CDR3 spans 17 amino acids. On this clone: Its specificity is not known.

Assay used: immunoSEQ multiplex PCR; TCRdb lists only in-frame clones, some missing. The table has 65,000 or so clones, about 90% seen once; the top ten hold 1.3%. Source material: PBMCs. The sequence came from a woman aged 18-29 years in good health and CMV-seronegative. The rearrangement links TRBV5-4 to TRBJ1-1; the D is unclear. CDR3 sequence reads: CASSLSSGRFLNTEAFF. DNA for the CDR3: TGTGCCAGCAGCTTGTCGAGCGGTCGATTTTTGAACACTGAAGCTTTCTTT.